Sequencing of this T cell receptor (beta chain) was carried out in a study of blood T cell repertoires in COVID-19. At the level of the study: Acute-phase and convalescent COVID-19 samples originated in the United States, Italy and Spain. The analysed material was cDNA or gDNA that came from T cells, B-cell-depleted T cells, or PBMCs.

In the source study's methods: Cell counts per sample came from amplifying reference gene primers. The assay was immunoSEQ multiplex PCR, and TCRdb's table has in-frame clones only and misses some. D and trimming were read from the DNA, whereas the V and J calls and clone size are those reported in that table. The data contain hundreds of thousands of clones, over 75% of them singletons. This receptor was identified in a man aged 45-65 years with COVID-19, enrolled during active disease. Sequenced material: peripheral blood.

Here the CDR3 reads CASEGGAENEKLFF. CDR3 nucleotides: TGTGCCAGCGAGGGAGGGGCGGAAAATGAAAAACTGTTTTTT. The V call is TRBV2, the J call TRBJ1-4; possible D gene TRBD1, 5 bases. This CDR3 contains 14 residues. Trimming left V 8 bases short and J 5 bases short, with 15 bases between. Germline CDR1 and CDR2: SNHLY and FYNNEI.